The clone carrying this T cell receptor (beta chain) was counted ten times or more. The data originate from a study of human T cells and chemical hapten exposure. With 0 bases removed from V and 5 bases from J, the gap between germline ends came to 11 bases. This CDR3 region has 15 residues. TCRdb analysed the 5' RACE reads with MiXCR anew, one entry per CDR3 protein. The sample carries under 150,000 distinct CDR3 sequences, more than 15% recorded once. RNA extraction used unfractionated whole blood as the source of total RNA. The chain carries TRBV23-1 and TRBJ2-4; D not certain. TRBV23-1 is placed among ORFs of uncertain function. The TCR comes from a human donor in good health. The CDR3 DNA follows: TGCGCCAGCAGTCAATCGAAAGTTACCCAAAACATTCAGTACTTC. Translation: CASSQSKVTQNIQYF.